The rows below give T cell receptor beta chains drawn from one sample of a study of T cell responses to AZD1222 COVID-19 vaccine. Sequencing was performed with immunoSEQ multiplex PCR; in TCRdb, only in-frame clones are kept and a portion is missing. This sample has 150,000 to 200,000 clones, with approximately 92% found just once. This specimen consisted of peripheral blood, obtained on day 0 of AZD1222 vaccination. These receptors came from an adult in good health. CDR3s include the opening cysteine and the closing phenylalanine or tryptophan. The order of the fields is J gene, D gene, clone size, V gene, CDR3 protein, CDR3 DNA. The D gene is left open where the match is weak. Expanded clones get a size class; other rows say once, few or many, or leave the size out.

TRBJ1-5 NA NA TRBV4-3 CASSPHPDARNQPQHF TGCGCCAGCAGCCCCCACCCGGATGCTCGCAATCAGCCCCAGCATTTT
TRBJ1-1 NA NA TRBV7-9 CASTQGNTEAFF TGTGCCAGCACACAGGGGAACACTGAAGCTTTCTTT
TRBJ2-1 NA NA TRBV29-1 CSVETRQSSYNEQFF TGCAGCGTTGAAACCCGACAGAGCTCCTACAATGAGCAGTTCTTC
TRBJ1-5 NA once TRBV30 CAWSSPSGWNQPQHF TGTGCCTGGAGTTCCCCCTCGGGGTGGAATCAGCCCCAGCATTTT
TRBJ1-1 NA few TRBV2 CASTRLGTEAFF TGTGCCAGCACCCGGTTGGGCACTGAAGCTTTCTTT
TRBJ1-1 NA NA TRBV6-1 CASSESRMNTEAFF TGTGCCAGCAGTGAAAGTCGGATGAACACTGAAGCTTTCTTT
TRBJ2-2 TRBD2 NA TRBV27 CASSPGLAGDTGELFF TGTGCCAGCAGTCCGGGACTAGCGGGAGACACCGGGGAGCTGTTTTTT
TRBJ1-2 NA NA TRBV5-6 CASSSRGNSYGYTF TGTGCCAGCAGTTCGCGGGGAAATTCCTATGGCTACACCTTC
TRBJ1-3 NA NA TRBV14 CASSQVWQSSGNTIYF TGTGCCAGCAGCCAAGTCTGGCAGAGCTCTGGAAACACCATATATTTT
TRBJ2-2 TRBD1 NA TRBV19 CASSGPGQGSPGELFF TGTGCCAGTAGTGGACCGGGACAGGGGAGTCCGGGGGAGCTGTTTTTT
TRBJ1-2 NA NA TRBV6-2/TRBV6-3 CASSLTANYGYTF TGTGCCAGCAGTCTCACAGCTAACTATGGCTACACCTTC
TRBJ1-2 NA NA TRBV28 CASVGNYGYTF TGTGCCAGCGTGGGGAACTATGGCTACACCTTC
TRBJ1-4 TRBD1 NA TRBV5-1 CASSFAGTGDEKLFF TGCGCCAGCAGCTTCGCCGGGACAGGGGACGAAAAACTGTTTTTT
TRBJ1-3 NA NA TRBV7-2 CASSYPQGWSGNTIYF TGTGCCAGCAGCTACCCACAGGGATGGTCAGGAAACACCATATATTTT
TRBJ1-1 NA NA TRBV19 CASSPRGVGGTEAFF TGTGCCAGTAGCCCTCGGGGAGTAGGGGGAACTGAAGCTTTCTTT
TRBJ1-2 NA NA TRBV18 CASSPSTQRGYTF TGTGCCAGCTCACCCTCGACCCAGCGGGGCTACACCTTC
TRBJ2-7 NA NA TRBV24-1 CATSGTRTRAYF TGTGCCACCAGTGGCACCAGGACCAGGGCTTACTTC
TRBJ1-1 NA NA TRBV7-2 CASSLAAPRDAFF TGTGCCAGCAGCTTAGCGGCCCCACGGGACGCTTTCTTT
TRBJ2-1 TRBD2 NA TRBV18 CASSPPGGRSYNEQFF TGTGCCAGCTCACCACCGGGCGGGAGGTCCTACAATGAGCAGTTCTTC
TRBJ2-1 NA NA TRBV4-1 CASSQDFVQGGYGQFF TGCGCCAGCAGCCAAGATTTCGTACAGGGAGGGTACGGGCAGTTCTTC
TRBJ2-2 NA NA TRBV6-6 CASIRGSWDGELFF TGTGCCAGCATTAGGGGGAGTTGGGACGGGGAGCTGTTTTTT
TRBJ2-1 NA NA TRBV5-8 CASSLESSYNEQFF TGTGCCAGCAGCTTGGAGAGCTCCTACAATGAGCAGTTCTTC
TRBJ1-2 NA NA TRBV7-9 CVSSPRQDNNYGYTF TGTGTCAGCAGCCCAAGACAGGACAACAACTATGGCTACACCTTC
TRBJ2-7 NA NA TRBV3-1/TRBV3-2 CASSQTQGRSEQYF TGTGCCAGCAGCCAAACTCAGGGACGGTCCGAGCAGTACTTC
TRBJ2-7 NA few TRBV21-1 CASTSRPSTSVLYEQYF TGTGCCAGCACGTCGCGGCCCTCAACTAGCGTGTTATACGAGCAGTACTTC
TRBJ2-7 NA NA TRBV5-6 CASSLRRAARGAYEQYF TGTGCCAGCAGCTTGAGGAGAGCAGCACGAGGAGCCTACGAGCAGTACTTC
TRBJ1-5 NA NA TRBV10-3 CAISDGRGLGEPQHF TGTGCCATCAGTGACGGTCGGGGGTTAGGGGAGCCCCAGCATTTT
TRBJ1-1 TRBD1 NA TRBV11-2 CASSLETGAGGLSTEAFF TGTGCCAGCAGCTTAGAAACCGGGGCAGGGGGTCTCTCCACTGAAGCTTTCTTT
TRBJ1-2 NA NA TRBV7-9 CASSFGTANYGYTF TGTGCCAGCAGCTTCGGGACGGCTAACTATGGCTACACCTTC
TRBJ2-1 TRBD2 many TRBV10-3 CAIRPGTSGSEGVQFF TGTGCCATCAGGCCCGGGACTAGCGGGAGTGAGGGAGTGCAGTTCTTC
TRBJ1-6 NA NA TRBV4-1 CASSQDSRVRSYNSPLHF TGCGCCAGCAGCCAAGATTCAAGGGTTAGGTCCTATAATTCACCCCTCCACTTT
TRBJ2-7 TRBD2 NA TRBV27 CASSALSVSGRGQYF TGTGCCAGCAGTGCTCTTTCGGTGAGCGGGAGGGGGCAGTACTTC
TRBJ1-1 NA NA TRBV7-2 CASSLQGEAFF TGTGCCAGCAGCTTACAAGGGGAAGCTTTCTTT
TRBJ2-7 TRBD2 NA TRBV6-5 CASSYSASGSPYEQYF TGTGCCAGCAGTTACTCGGCTAGCGGGAGTCCCTACGAGCAGTACTTC
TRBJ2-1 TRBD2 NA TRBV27 CASSPGTSTFLYNEQFF TGTGCCAGCAGTCCCGGGACTAGCACCTTCCTCTACAATGAGCAGTTCTTC
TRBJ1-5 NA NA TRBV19 CASSTRGESNQPQHF TGTGCCAGTAGTACCCGGGGAGAGAGCAATCAGCCCCAGCATTTT
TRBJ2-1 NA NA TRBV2 CASSESDPNAKFF TGTGCCAGCAGTGAAAGCGACCCGAACGCCAAGTTCTTC
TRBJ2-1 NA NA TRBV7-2 CASSPRTPRKFF TGTGCCAGCAGCCCCAGGACTCCCCGGAAGTTCTTC
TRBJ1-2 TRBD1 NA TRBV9 CASSAPTGSKGDRRYTF TGTGCCAGCAGCGCCCCGACAGGGAGCAAGGGCGATCGTCGCTACACCTTC
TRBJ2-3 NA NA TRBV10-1 CASPAGLGYKDTQYF TGCGCCAGCCCCGCGGGCCTCGGGTACAAAGATACGCAGTATTTT
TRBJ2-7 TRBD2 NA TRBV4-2 CASSHPGTSGTVEQYF TGTGCCAGCAGCCATCCAGGGACTAGCGGGACGGTCGAGCAGTACTTC
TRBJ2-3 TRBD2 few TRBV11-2 CASRVGLAGGDTQYF TGTGCCAGCAGAGTGGGTCTAGCGGGAGGGGATACGCAGTATTTT
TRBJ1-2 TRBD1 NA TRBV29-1 CSVDYRGLNYGYTF TGCAGCGTAGACTACAGGGGGCTTAACTATGGCTACACCTTC
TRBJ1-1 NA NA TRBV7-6 CAPNLLRGLNTEAFF TGTGCCCCTAATCTTCTTCGGGGCCTGAACACTGAAGCTTTCTTT
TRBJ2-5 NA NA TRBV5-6 CASSLVRTDLVTQYF TGTGCCAGCAGCTTGGTCAGGACCGACTTGGTGACCCAGTACTTC
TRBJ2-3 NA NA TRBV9 CASSVLGGGSTDTQYF TGTGCCAGCAGCGTACTGGGGGGCGGGAGCACAGATACGCAGTATTTT
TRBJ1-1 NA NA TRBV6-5 CASSPQAKGSEAFF TGTGCCAGCAGTCCCCAAGCGAAGGGTTCTGAAGCTTTCTTT
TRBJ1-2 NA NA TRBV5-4 CASSSNDNRVGYGYTF TGTGCCAGCAGCTCTAATGACAACAGGGTGGGGTATGGCTACACCTTC
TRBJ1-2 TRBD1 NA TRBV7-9 CASSSGTGRNYTF TGTGCCAGCAGCTCCGGGACAGGGAGAAATTACACCTTC
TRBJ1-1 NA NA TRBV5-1 CASSLGMNTEAFF TGCGCCAGCAGCTTAGGGATGAACACTGAAGCTTTCTTT
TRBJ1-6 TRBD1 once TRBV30 CAWSGDRGSYNSPLHF TGTGCCTGGAGTGGGGACAGGGGATCCTATAATTCACCCCTCCACTTT
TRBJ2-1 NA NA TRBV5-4 CASRGGLATTNEQFF TGTGCCAGCAGGGGGGGGCTAGCAACTACCAATGAGCAGTTCTTC
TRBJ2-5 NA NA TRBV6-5 CASSYREGETQYF TGTGCCAGCAGTTACCGAGAGGGGGAGACCCAGTACTTC